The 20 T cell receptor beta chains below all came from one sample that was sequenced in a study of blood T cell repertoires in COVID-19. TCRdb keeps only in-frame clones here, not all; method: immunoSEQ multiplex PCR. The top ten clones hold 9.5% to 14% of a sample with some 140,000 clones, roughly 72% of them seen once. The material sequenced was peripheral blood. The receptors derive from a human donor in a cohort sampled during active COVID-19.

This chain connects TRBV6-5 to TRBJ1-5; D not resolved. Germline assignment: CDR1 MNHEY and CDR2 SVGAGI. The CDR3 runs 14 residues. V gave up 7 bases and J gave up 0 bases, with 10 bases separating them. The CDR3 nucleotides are TGTGCCAGCAACGCAGGTCATAGCAATCAGCCCCAGCATTTT. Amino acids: CASNAGHSNQPQHF.

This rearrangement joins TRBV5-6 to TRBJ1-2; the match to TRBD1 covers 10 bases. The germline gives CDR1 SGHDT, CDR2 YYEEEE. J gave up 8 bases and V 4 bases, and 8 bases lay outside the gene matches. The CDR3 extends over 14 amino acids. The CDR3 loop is CASSARTGGYGYTF. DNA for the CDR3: TGTGCCAGCAGCGCGCGGACAGGGGGGTACGGCTACACCTTC.

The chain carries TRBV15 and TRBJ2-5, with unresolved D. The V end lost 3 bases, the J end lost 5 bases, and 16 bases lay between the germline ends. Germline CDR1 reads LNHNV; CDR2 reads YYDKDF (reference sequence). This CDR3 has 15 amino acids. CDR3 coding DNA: TGTGCCACCAGCAGGGCTCAATTAAGAGGCGAGACCCAGTACTTC. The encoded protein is CATSRAQLRGETQYF.

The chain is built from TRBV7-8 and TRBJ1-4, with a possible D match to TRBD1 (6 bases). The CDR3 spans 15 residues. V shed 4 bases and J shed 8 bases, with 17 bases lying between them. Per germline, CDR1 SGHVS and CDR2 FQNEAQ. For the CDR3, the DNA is TGTGCCAGCAGCTCAAGACAGGACCGTCGGGAAAAACTGTTTTTT. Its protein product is CASSSRQDRREKLFF.

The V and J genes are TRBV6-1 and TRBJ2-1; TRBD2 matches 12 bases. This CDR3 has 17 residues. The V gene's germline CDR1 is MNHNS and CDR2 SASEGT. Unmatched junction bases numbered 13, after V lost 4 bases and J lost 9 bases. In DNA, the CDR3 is TGTGCCAGCAGTGGACGGGCTAGCGGGGGGGATGGGGGTGAGCAGTTCTTC. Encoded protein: CASSGRASGGDGGEQFF.

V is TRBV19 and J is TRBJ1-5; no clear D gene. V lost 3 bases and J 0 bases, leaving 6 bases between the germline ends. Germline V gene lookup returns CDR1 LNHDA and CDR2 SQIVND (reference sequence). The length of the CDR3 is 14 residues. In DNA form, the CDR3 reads TGTGCCAGTAGTATGCGTGATAGCAATCAGCCCCAGCATTTT. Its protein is CASSMRDSNQPQHF.

CDR3: CASSLTGTGGFNEQYF. The CDR3 DNA is TGCGCCAGCAGCTTAACCGGGACAGGGGGCTTCAACGAGCAGTACTTC. The chain couples TRBV5-1 to TRBJ2-7; 12 bases agree with TRBD1. This CDR3 is built from 16 residues. Looked up from germline, CDR1 is SGHRS and CDR2 is YFSETQ. V lost 2 bases, J lost 5 bases, and 8 bases stayed unmatched. The entire variable domain, with the rest obtained from reference TRBV5-1 and TRBJ2-7, is as follows: KAGVTQTPRYLIKTRGQQVTLSCSPISGHRSVSWYQQTPGQGLQFLFEYFSETQRNKGNFPGRFSGRQFSNSRSEMNVSTLELGDSALYLCASSLTGTGGFNEQYFGPGTRLTVT.

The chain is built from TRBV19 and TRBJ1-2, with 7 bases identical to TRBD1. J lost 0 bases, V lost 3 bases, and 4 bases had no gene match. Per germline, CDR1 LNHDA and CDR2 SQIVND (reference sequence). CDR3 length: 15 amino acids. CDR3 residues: CASSITGAANYGYTF. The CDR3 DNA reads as TGTGCCAGTAGTATCACAGGGGCAGCTAACTATGGCTACACCTTC.

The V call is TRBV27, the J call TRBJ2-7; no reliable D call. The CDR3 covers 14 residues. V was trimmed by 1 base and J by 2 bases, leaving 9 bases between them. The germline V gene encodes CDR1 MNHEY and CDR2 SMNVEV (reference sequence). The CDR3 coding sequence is TGTGCCAGCAGTTTATACGCGAGTACCTACGAGCAGTACTTC. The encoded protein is CASSLYASTYEQYF.

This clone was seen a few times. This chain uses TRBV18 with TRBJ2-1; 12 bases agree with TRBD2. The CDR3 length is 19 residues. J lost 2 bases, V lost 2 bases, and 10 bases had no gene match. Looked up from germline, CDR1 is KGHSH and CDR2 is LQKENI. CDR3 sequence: CASSPGTSGLTTAYNEQFF. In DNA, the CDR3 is TGTGCCAGCTCACCAGGGACTAGCGGGCTTACCACCGCCTACAATGAGCAGTTCTTC.

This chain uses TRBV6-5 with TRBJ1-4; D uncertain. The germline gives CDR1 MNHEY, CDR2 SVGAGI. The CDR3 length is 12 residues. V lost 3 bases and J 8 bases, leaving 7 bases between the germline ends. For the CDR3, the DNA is TGTGCCAGCAGTTATATAGAGGAAAAACTGTTTTTT. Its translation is CASSYIEEKLFF.

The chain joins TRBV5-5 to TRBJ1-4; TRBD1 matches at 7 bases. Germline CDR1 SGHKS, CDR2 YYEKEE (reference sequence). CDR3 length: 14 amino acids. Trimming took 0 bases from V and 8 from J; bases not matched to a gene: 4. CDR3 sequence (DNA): TGTGCCAGCAGCTTGGAAGGACAGGTCGAAAAACTGTTTTTT. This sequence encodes CASSLEGQVEKLFF.

CDR3 amino acids: CASSLAGGSEQYF. Written as DNA, the CDR3 is TGTGCCAGCAGCTTGGCGGGAGGGTCCGAGCAGTACTTC. The genes are TRBV5-4 and TRBJ2-7; 8 bases align to TRBD2. CDR1 and CDR2 from the germline V gene are SGHNT and YYREEE (reference sequence). The ends lost 0 bases at V and 6 bases at J; junction bases unmatched: 2. This CDR3 region has 13 residues.

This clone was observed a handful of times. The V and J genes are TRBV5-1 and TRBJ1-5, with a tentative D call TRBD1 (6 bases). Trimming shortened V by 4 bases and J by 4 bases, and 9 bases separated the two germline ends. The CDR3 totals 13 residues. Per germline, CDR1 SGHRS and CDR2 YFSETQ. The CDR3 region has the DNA TGCGCCAGCAGCGTGGACAGTAATCAGCCCCAGCATTTT. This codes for CASSVDSNQPQHF. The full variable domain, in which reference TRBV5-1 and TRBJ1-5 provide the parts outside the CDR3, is KAGVTQTPRYLIKTRGQQVTLSCSPISGHRSVSWYQQTPGQGLQFLFEYFSETQRNKGNFPGRFSGRQFSNSRSEMNVSTLELGDSALYLCASSVDSNQPQHFGDGTRLSIL.

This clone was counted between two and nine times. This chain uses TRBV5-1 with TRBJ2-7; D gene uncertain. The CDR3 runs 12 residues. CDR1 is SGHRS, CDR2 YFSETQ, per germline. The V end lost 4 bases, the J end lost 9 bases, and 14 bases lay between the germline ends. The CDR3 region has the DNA TGCGCCAGCAGCGCTTCAGGCGAACCGCAGTACTTC. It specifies CASSASGEPQYF.

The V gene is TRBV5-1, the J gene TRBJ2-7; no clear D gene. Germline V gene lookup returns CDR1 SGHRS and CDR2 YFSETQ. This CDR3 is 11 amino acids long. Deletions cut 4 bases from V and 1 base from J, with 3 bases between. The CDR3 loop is CASSQSYEQYF. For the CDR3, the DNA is TGCGCCAGCAGCCAATCCTACGAGCAGTACTTC.

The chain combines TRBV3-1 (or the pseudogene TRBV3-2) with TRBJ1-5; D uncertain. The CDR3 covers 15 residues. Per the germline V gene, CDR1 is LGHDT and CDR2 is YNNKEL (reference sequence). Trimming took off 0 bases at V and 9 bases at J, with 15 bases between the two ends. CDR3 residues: CASSQDPGSWGPQHF. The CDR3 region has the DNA TGTGCCAGCAGCCAAGACCCGGGAAGCTGGGGGCCCCAGCATTTT.

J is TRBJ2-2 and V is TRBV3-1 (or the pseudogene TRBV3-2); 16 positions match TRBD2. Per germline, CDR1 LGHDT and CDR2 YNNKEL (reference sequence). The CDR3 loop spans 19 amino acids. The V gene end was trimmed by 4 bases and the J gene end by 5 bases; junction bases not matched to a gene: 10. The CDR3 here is CASSPGLAGGRGRTGELFF. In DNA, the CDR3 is TGTGCCAGCAGCCCGGGACTAGCGGGGGGGCGAGGTAGGACCGGGGAGCTGTTTTTT.

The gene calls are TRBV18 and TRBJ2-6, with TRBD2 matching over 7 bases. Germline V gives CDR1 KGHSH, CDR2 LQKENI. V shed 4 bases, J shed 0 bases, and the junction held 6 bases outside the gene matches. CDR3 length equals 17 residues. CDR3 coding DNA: TGTGCCAGCTCACTGCAGGGAGGGGTCTCTGGGGCCAACGTCCTGACTTTC. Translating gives CASSLQGGVSGANVLTF.

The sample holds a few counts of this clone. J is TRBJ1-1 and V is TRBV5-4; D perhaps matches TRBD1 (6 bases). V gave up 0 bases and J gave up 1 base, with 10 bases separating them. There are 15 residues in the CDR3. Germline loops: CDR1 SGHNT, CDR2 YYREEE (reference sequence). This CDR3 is CASSLVGGANTEAFF. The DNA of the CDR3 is TGTGCCAGCAGCTTGGTGGGGGGGGCGAACACTGAAGCTTTCTTT.